This T cell receptor beta chain was captured by sequencing in a study of T-cell reconstitution after alpha-beta-depleted transplantation in children. Study-level points and caveats: Once a year had passed after transplant, T-cell counts and diversity came mostly from newly produced T cells. The high TCRbeta diversity at day 60 in some patients came from surviving recipient T cells and thymic progenitors. Two months or so post-transplant, alpha-beta T cells reportedly derived from several hundred expanded graft clones.

This CDR3 has 12 amino acids. Trimming cost V 10 bases and J 3 bases, with 10 bases left between them. During its preparation, the TCRbeta library received unique molecular identifiers. Each CDR3 protein gets one entry after TCRdb re-called the PCR reads with MiXCR. The table includes about a million distinct CDR3 sequences, about 26% detected once. This clonotype was seen only a few times. The antigen is unknown. The chain links TRBV12-3 or TRBV12-4 to TRBJ2-1; D unclear. Sequenced here: PBMCs, mostly from graft donor cells, sampled 360 days after TCRalphabeta/CD19-depleted stem cell transplant. The receptor was isolated from a boy younger than two who had a stem cell transplant for SCID, so the T cells may come from the graft donor. The CDR3 DNA sequence: TGTGCCATCGACGGCCTCTACAATGAGCAGTTCTTC. The encoded protein is CAIDGLYNEQFF.